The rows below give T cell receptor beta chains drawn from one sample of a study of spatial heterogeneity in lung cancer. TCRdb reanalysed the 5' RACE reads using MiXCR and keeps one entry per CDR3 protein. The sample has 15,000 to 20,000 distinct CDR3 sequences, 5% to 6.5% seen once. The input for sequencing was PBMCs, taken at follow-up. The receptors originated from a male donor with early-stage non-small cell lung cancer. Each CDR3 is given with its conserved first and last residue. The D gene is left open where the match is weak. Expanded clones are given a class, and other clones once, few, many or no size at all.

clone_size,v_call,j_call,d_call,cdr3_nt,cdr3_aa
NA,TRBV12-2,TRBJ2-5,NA,TGTGCAGGTCGCTTAGTCCCAGCGGGGTTCCAAGAGACCCAGTACTTC,CAGRLVPAGFQETQYF
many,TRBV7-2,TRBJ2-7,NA,TGTGCCAGCAGCCGACCCGGGAAGTACGAGCAGTACTTC,CASSRPGKYEQYF
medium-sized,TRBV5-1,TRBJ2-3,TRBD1,TGCGCCAGCAGCATACAGGGGGCTAGCACAGATACGCAGTATTTT,CASSIQGASTDTQYF
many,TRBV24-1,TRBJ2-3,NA,TGTGCCACCAGTGCGGCCCGGACAGATACGCAGTATTTT,CATSAARTDTQYF
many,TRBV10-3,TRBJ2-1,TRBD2,TGTGCCATCAGTGAGTCGGGAACTAGCGGGAGAGGAAGCGATGAGCAGTTCTTC,CAISESGTSGRGSDEQFF
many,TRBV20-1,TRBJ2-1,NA,TGCAGTGCTAGACCAGGGGGGCGGGCAAGCTACAATGAGCAGTTCTTC,CSARPGGRASYNEQFF
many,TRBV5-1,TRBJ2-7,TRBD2,TGCGCCAGCAGCTTGGACGGCGGGAGGGCCTACGAGCAGTACTTC,CASSLDGGRAYEQYF
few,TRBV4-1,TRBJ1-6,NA,TGCGCCAGCAGCCCAGGTTTGGCACGCTCCTATAATTCACCCCTCCACTTT,CASSPGLARSYNSPLHF
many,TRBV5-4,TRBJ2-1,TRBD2,TGTGCCAGCAGCTTGGATTTTAGCGGGATTGGGGGTGAGCAGTTCTTC,CASSLDFSGIGGEQFF
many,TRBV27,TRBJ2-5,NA,TGTGCCAGCAGCCAGCGGGCTGGGGAGACCCAGTACTTC,CASSQRAGETQYF
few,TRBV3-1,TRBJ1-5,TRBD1,TGTGCCAGCAGCCCTAGGACAGGATTCAATCAGCCCCAGCATTTT,CASSPRTGFNQPQHF
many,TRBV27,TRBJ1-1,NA,TGTGCCAGCAGTTTATCGCCCGCCGTTGACACTGAAGCTTTCTTT,CASSLSPAVDTEAFF
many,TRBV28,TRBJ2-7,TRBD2,TGTGCCAGCAGTTTGACTAGCTCCGAGCAGTACTTC,CASSLTSSEQYF
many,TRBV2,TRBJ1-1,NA,TGTGCCAGCACGCGACAGTCGAACACTGAAGCTTTCTTT,CASTRQSNTEAFF
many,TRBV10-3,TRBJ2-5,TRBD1,TGTGCCATCAGTGGAGGGGGCGGTCGGGAGACCCAGTACTTC,CAISGGGGRETQYF
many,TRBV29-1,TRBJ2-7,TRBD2,TGCAGCGTCCTAGGGACTAGCGGGTTTGGGAGCTCCTACGAGCAGTACTTC,CSVLGTSGFGSSYEQYF
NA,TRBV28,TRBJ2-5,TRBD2,TGTGCCAGCAGTATTCCGACTAGCGGTCAAGAGACCCAGTACTTC,CASSIPTSGQETQYF
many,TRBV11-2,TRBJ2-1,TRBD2,TGTGCCAGCAGCGTCACCACCGGGACTAGCGTATACAATGAGCAGTTCTTC,CASSVTTGTSVYNEQFF
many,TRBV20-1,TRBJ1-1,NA,TGCAGTGCTAGCTCCGCGAACACTGAAGCTTTCTTT,CSASSANTEAFF
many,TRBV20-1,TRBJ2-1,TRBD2,TGCAGTCCGATCGGTGGGCGGGAGGTCAATGAGCAGTTCTTC,CSPIGGREVNEQFF
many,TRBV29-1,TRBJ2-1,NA,TGCAGCGTTGGGGCCAACAATGAGCAGTTCTTC,CSVGANNEQFF
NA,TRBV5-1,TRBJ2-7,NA,TGCGCCAGCAGCCGCGTCCCAGGGGACTACAAGCAGTACTTC,CASSRVPGDYKQYF
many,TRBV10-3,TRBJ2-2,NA,TGTGCCATCAGTGAGCTTGGGACGGTGAACACCGGGGAGCTGTTTTTT,CAISELGTVNTGELFF
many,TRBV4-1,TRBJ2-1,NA,TGCGCCAGCAGCCAACCCTCCGTAGGTGAGCAGTTCTTC,CASSQPSVGEQFF
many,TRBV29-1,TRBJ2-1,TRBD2,TGCAGCGTAGCTCAGACTAGCTCCACTGAGCAGTTCTTC,CSVAQTSSTEQFF
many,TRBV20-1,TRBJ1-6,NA,TGCAGTGCTAGAGATAGTAGGGGCTCCTATAATTCACCCCTCCACTTT,CSARDSRGSYNSPLHF
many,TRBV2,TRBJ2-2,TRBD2,TGTGCCAGCAGTGAACTAGCGGGTAACACCGGGGAGCTGTTTTTT,CASSELAGNTGELFF
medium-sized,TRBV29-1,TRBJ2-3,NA,TGCAGCGTTGCCGGCACAGATACGCAGTATTTT,CSVAGTDTQYF
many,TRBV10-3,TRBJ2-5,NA,TGTGCCATCAGGCCGACTTCGTGGGAAGAGACCCAGTACTTC,CAIRPTSWEETQYF
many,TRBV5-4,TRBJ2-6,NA,TGTGCCAGCAGCTTCGGCGGGAAAAGCTCTGGGGCCAACGTCCTGACTTTC,CASSFGGKSSGANVLTF
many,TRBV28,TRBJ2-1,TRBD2,TGTGCCAGCCCCCCCCGAGCGGGAGTTATTGATGAGCAGTTCTTC,CASPPRAGVIDEQFF
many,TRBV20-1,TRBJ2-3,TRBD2,TGCAGTGCCTATGCGGGAGTTAGCACAGATACGCAGTATTTT,CSAYAGVSTDTQYF
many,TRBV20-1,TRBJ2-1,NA,TGCAGTGCTACCGCTGGGGGAAATGAGCAGTTCTTC,CSATAGGNEQFF
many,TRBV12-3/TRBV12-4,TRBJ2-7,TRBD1,TGTGCCAGCAGTCCGCATGACAGGGGATACGAGCAGTACTTC,CASSPHDRGYEQYF
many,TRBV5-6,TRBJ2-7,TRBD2,TGTGCCAGCAGCTTTAGCGGGGGCGAGCAGTACTTC,CASSFSGGEQYF
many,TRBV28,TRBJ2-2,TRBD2,TGTGCCAGCAGATCTAGCGGGCTAAGGACCGGGGAGCTGTTTTTT,CASRSSGLRTGELFF
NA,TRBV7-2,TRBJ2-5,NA,TGTGCCAGCAGTGATAGCTCGTATCAGACCCAGTACTTC,CASSDSSYQTQYF
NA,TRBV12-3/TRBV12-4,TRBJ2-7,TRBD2,TGTGCCAGCAGTGGACTAGCGGGGGGCGAGCAGTACTTC,CASSGLAGGEQYF
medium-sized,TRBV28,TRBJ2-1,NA,TGTGCCAGCAGCCCTGGACCGTACTGGGTTGAGCAGTTCTTC,CASSPGPYWVEQFF
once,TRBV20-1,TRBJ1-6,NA,TGCAGTGCTAGGCTGCGATACAGCTCCTATAATTCACCCCTCCACTTT,CSARLRYSSYNSPLHF
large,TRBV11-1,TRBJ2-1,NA,TGTGCCAGCAGCAGGGACGAAAACAATGAGCAGTTCTTC,CASSRDENNEQFF
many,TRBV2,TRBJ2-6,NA,TGTGCCAGCAGGGTTGGAGGGGCTGGGGCCAACGTCCTGACTTTC,CASRVGGAGANVLTF
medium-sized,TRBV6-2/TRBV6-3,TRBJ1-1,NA,TGTGCCAGCAGTTCCGGGGGCGGCACTGAAGCTTTCTTT,CASSSGGGTEAFF
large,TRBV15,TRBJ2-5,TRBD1,TGTGCCACCAGCTTGGGACAGGTGGAGACCCAGTACTTC,CATSLGQVETQYF
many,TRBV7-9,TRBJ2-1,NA,TGTGCCAGCAGCCCCCCTTTCCGCCTCTCCTACAATGAGCAGTTCTTC,CASSPPFRLSYNEQFF
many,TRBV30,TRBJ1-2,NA,TGTGCCTGGAGTGTTACCGGGACAAGCTATGGCTACACCTTC,CAWSVTGTSYGYTF
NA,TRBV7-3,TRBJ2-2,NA,TGTGCCAGCAGTACCCACACCGGGGAGCTGTTTTTT,CASSTHTGELFF
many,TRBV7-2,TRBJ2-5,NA,TGTGCCAGCAGCCCTACTATCGGGACTCAAGAGACCCAGTACTTC,CASSPTIGTQETQYF
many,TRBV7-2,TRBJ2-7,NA,TGTGCCAGCAGCGAGGGCCGTTACTACGAGCAGTACTTC,CASSEGRYYEQYF
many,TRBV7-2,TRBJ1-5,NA,TGTGCCAGCAGCTTAAATGCGGGGGATCAGCCCCAGCATTTT,CASSLNAGDQPQHF
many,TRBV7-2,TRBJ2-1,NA,TGTGCCAGCAGCTTAGGTGGGACACCGTACAATGAGCAGTTCTTC,CASSLGGTPYNEQFF
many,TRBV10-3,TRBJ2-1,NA,TGTGCCATCAGTGCCCCCCGGTACAATGAGCAGTTCTTC,CAISAPRYNEQFF
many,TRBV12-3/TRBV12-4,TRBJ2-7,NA,TGTGCCAGCAGTCCCTTAGCGGAGGACCTCTACGAGCAGTACTTC,CASSPLAEDLYEQYF
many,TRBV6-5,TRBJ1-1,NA,TGTGCCAGCAGTTACTCGCGGTTCACTGAAGCTTTCTTT,CASSYSRFTEAFF
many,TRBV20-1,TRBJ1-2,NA,TGCAGTGCTAGAGAGGCCTATGGCTACACCTTC,CSAREAYGYTF
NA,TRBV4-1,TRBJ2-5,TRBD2,TGCGCCAGCAGCCATTTAGCGGGAGTAAGGGTTATGAGGGAGACCCAGTACTTC,CASSHLAGVRVMRETQYF
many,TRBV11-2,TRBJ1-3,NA,TGTGCCAGCAGCTTAGTCGGGGGGACTGGAAACACCATATATTTT,CASSLVGGTGNTIYF
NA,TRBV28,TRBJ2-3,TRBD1,TGTGCCAGCAGTTTAGACAGGGTGAATGGTCCTGCCACAGATACGCAGTATTTT,CASSLDRVNGPATDTQYF
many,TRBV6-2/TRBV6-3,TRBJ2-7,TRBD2,TGTGCCAGCAGAGACGGGACTAGCGGGAAAAACGAGCAGTACTTC,CASRDGTSGKNEQYF
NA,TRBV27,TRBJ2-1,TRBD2,TGTGCCAGCAGTTTACGGACTAGCGGGAACAATGAGCAGTTCTTC,CASSLRTSGNNEQFF